This TCR beta chain was obtained from a study of T cells expressing NK-cell markers. Study-level background: HCMV serostatus: seven of eight sequenced donors positive, one negative.

Whole-study findings and limits: In more than 5 donors, dominant CD3+CD56+NKG2C+ clonotypes ranked among the top 10 CD8+ clonotypes. A handful of donors showed these clonotypes also leading the CD3+CD56-NKG2C+ fraction.

A remark on this clonotype: Its specificity is not known.

This CDR3 has 14 residues. Germline V gene lookup returns CDR1 SGHRS and CDR2 YFSETQ. Following a re-call of the 5' RACE reads, TCRdb has one entry per CDR3 protein and lacks DNA. The specimen's table records 300,000 to 500,000 distinct CDR3 sequences. Sequencing was done on a sample of blood T cells: a sorted CD56 or NKG2C T cell subset, CD4+ or CD8+ T cells, or bulk PBMC T cells (not recorded which). The chain combines TRBV5-1 with TRBJ2-7. The sequence was obtained from a woman between 50 and 59 years old in good health. CDR3 residues: CASSLQGLNYEQYF.